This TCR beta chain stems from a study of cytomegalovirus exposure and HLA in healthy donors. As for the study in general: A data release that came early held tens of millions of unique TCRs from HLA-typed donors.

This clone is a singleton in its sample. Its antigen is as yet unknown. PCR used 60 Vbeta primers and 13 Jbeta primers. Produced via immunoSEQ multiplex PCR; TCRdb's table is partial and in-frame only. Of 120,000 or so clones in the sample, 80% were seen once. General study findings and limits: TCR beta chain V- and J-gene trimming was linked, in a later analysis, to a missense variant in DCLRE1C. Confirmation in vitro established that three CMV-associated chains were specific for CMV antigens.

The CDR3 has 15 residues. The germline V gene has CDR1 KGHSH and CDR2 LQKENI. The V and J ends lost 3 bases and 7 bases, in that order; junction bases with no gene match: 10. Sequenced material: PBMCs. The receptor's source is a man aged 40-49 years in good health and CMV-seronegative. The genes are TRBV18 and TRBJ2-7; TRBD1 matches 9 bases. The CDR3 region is CASSPSGTGLGEQYF. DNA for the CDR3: TGTGCCAGCTCACCCTCCGGGACAGGGTTAGGAGAGCAGTACTTC. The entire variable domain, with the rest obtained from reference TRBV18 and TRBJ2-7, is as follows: NAGVMQNPRHLVRRRGQEARLRCSPMKGHSHVYWYRQLPEEGLKFMVYLQKENIIDESGMPKERFSAEFPKEGPSILRIQQVVRGDSAAYFCASSPSGTGLGEQYFGPGTRLTVT.